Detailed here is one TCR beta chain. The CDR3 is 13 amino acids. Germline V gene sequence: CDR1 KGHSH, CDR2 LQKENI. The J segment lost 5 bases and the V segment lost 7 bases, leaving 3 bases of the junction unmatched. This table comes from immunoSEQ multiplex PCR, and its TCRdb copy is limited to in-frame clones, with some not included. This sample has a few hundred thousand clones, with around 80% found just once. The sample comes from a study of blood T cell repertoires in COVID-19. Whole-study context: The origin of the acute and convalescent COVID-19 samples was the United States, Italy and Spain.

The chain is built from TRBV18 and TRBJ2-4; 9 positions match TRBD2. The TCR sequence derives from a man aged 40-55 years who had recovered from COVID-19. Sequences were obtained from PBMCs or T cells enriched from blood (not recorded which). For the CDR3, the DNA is TGTGCCAGCTGCCCTAGCGGGGAAAACATTCAGTACTTC. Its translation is CASCPSGENIQYF.